Sequencing of this T cell receptor (beta chain) was carried out in a study of T cells in Graves' hyperthyroidism and ophthalmopathy. Orbital computed tomography, thyroid ultrasound, serum thyroxine and TRAb, and clinical symptoms together informed the diagnoses. Blood sampling occurred at first hyperthyroidism diagnosis, ahead of any ophthalmopathy symptoms. Fresh peripheral blood, 7.5 to 10 ml, was the source of the PBMCs. This clonotype was detected many times. TCR beta CDR3 sequences were amplified from RNA transcripts. When the TCR CDR3 underwent first-round RT-PCR, the HTBI primer set was used. A single record per CDR3 protein comes from TCRdb applying MiXCR to the multiplex PCR reads. The repertoire includes over 250,000 distinct CDR3 sequences, less than 30% of them detected once, and roughly 24% sits in the top ten. This CDR3 spans 15 amino acids. Unmatched junction bases numbered 5, after V lost 5 bases and J lost 3 bases. Germline V gene sequence: CDR1 LGHNT, CDR2 FRNRAP.

This rearrangement joins TRBV12-5 to TRBJ1-5; 9 nucleotides align to TRBD1. The sample consisted of blood. The receptor was isolated from a man in his forties with Graves' hyperthyroidism that later progressed to Graves' ophthalmopathy. CDR3 bases: TGTGCTAGTGGTCCCCGGGACAGGGTCAATCAGCCCCAGCATTTT. Translating it yields CASGPRDRVNQPQHF.